The rows below give T cell receptor beta chains drawn from one sample of a study of Ad26.COV2.S vaccination and SARS-CoV-2 variants. The data were produced by immunoSEQ multiplex PCR, yet TCRdb's version contains in-frame clones alone and is incomplete. This sample yields approximately 350,000 clones, of which 83% are seen a single time; around 7.3% belongs to the top ten. Sequencing used peripheral blood, obtained in a trial of Ad26.COV2.S vaccine versus placebo. The receptors derive from a person aged 18-65 years who received the Ad26.COV2.S COVID-19 vaccine or a placebo. The CDR3 runs from the conserved cysteine through the conserved F or W.

v_call: TRBV7-7; cdr3_aa: CASSPSATGSGDEKLFF
v_call: TRBV10-3; cdr3_aa: CAISSTDILTYEQYF
v_call: TRBV9; cdr3_aa: CASSVGPAYGYTF
v_call: TRBV5-1; cdr3_aa: CASSLRDLNYGYTF
v_call: TRBV13; cdr3_aa: CASSFPTGGAIAEAFF
v_call: TRBV11-1; cdr3_aa: CASSLSQGSTDTQYF
v_call: TRBV6-4; cdr3_aa: CASSWRGGTGELFF
v_call: TRBV28; cdr3_aa: CASSFGGTTSYEQYF
v_call: TRBV10-1; cdr3_aa: CASSEQGVAFF
v_call: TRBV5-6; cdr3_aa: CASSPKVGSYGYTF
v_call: TRBV3-1/TRBV3-2; cdr3_aa: CASSPIRESTFFF
v_call: TRBV5-1; cdr3_aa: CASSLSSGGTEAFF